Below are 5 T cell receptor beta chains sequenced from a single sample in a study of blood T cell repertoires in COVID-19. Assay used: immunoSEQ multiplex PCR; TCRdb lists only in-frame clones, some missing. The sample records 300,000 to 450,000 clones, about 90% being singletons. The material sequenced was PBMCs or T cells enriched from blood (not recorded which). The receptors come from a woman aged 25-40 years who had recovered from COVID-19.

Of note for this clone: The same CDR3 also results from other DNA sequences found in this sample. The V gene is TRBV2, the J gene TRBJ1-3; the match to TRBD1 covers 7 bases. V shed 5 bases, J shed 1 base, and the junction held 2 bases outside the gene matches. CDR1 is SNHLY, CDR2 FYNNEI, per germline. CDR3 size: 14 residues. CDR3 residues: CASSPTGSGNTIYF. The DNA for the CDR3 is TGTGCCAGCAGTCCGACAGGGTCTGGAAACACCATATATTTT.

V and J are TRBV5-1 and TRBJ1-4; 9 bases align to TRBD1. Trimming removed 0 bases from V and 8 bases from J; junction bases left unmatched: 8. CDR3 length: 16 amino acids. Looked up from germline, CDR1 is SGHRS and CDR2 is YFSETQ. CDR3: CASSLGFRDRVEKLFF. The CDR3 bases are TGCGCCAGCAGCTTGGGTTTTAGGGACAGGGTGGAAAAACTGTTTTTT.

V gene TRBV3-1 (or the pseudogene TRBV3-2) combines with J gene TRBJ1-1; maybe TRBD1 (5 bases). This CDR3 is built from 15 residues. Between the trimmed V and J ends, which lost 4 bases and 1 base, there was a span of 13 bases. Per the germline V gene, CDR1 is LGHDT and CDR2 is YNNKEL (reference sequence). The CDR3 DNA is TGTGCCAGCAGCCCCTGGGGGGGAAAGAACACTGAAGCTTTCTTT. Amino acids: CASSPWGGKNTEAFF.

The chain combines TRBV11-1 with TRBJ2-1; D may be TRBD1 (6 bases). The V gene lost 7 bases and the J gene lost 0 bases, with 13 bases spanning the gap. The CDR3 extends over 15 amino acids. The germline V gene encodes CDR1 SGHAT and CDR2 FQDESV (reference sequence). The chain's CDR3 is CASIRGPSSYNEQFF. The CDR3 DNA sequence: TGTGCCAGCATCAGGGGCCCGAGCTCCTACAATGAGCAGTTCTTC. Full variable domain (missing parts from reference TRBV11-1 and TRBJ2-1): EAEVAQSPRYKITEKSQAVAFWCDPISGHATLYWYRQILGQGPELLVQFQDESVVDDSQLPKDRFSAERLKGVDSTLKIQPAELGDSAMYLCASIRGPSSYNEQFFGPGTRLTVL.

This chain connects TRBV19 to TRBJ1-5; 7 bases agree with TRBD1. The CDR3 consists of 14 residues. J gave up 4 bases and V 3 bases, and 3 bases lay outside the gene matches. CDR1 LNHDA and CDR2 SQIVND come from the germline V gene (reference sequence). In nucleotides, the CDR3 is TGTGCCAGTAGTATGATACAGGGGAATCAGCCCCAGCATTTT. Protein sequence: CASSMIQGNQPQHF.